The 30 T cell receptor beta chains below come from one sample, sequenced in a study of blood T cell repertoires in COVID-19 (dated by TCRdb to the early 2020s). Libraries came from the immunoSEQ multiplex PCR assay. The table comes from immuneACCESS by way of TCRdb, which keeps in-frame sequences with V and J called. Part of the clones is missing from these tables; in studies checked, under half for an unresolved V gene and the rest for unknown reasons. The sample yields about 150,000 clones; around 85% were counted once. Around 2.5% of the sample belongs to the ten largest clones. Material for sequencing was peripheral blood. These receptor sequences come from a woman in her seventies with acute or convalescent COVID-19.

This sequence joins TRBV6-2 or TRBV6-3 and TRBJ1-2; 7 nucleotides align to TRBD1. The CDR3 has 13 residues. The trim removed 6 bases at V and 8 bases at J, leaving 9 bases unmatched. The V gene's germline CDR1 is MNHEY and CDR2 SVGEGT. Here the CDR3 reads CASSDLRGLGYTF. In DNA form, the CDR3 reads TGTGCCAGCAGCGACCTGAGGGGGCTGGGCTACACCTTC.

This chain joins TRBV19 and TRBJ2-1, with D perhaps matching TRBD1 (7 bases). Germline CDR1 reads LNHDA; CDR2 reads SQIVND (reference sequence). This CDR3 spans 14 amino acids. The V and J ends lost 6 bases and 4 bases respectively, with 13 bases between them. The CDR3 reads CASRRGQNYNEQFF. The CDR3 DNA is TGTGCCAGTAGGCGGGGACAGAATTACAATGAGCAGTTCTTC.

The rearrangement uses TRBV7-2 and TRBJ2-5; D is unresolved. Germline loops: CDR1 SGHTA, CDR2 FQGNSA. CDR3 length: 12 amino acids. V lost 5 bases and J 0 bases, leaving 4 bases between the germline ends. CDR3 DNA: TGTGCCAGCAGCAGCTACCAAGAGACCCAGTACTTC. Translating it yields CASSSYQETQYF.

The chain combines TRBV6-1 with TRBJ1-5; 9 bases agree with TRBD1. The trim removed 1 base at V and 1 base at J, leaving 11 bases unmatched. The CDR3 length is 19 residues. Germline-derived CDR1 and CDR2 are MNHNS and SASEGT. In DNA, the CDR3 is TGTGCCAGCAGTGAAGAGGGACAGGGCGGTGTGGGGAGCAATCAGCCCCAGCATTTT. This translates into CASSEEGQGGVGSNQPQHF.

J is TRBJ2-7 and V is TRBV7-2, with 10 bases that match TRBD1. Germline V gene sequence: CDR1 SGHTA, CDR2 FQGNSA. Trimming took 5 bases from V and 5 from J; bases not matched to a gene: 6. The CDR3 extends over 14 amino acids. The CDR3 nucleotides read TGTGCCAGCAGCACCCGGACAGGGGGGAACGAGCAGTACTTC. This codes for CASSTRTGGNEQYF.

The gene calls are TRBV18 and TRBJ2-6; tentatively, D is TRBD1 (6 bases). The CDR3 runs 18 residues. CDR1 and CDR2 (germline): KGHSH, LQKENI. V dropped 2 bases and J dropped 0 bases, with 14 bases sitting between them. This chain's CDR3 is CASSPVGRGSSGANVLTF. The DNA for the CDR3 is TGTGCCAGCTCACCAGTAGGCAGGGGAAGCTCTGGGGCCAACGTCCTGACTTTC.

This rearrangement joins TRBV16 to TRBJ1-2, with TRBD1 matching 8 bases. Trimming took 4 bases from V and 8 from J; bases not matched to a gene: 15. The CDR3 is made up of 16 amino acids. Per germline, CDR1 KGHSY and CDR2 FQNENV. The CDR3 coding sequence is TGTGCCAGCAGCCCACTGGACGGACAGGGAACCCGGGGCTACACCTTC. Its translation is CASSPLDGQGTRGYTF.

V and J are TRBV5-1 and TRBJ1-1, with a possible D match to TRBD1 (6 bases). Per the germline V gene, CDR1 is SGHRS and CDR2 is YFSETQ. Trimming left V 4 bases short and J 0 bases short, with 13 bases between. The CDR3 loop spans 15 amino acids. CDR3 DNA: TGCGCCAGCAGCGGAACACAGGGAATGAACACTGAAGCTTTCTTT. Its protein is CASSGTQGMNTEAFF.

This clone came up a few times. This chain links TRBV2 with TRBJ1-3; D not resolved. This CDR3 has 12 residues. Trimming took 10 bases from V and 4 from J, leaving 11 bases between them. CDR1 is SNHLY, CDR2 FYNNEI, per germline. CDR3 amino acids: CATGVNGNTIYF. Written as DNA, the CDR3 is TGTGCCACTGGAGTGAACGGAAACACCATATATTTT. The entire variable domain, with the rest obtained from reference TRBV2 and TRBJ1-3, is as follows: EPEVTQTPSHQVTQMGQEVILRCVPISNHLYFYWYRQILGQKVEFLVSFYNNEISEKSEIFDDQFSVERPDGSNFTLKIRSTKLEDSAMYFCATGVNGNTIYFGEGSWLTVV.

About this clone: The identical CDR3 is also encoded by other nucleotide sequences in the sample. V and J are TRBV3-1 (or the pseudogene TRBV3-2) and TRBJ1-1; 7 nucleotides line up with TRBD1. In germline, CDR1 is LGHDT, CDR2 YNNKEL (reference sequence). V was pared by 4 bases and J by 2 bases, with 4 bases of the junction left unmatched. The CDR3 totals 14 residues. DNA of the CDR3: TGTGCCAGCAGCCCGGGACAGCTAAACACTGAAGCTTTCTTT. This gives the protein CASSPGQLNTEAFF.

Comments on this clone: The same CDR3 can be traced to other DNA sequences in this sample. The CDR3 DNA is TGTGCCAGCTCACCAGGGCAGAATCAGCCCCAGCATTTT. Its translation: CASSPGQNQPQHF. The chain employs TRBV18 and TRBJ1-5; D remains ambiguous. Germline lookup yields CDR1 KGHSH and CDR2 LQKENI. The CDR3 runs to 13 residues. The V and J ends lost 2 bases and 4 bases respectively, with 6 bases between them.

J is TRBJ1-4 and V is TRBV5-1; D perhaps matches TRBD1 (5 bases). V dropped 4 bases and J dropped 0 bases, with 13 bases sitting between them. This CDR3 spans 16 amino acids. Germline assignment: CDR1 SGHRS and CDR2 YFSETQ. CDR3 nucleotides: TGCGCCAGCAGCAGGGGACTCGTTGCAACTAATGAAAAACTGTTTTTT. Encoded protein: CASSRGLVATNEKLFF. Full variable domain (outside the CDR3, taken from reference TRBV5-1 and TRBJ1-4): KAGVTQTPRYLIKTRGQQVTLSCSPISGHRSVSWYQQTPGQGLQFLFEYFSETQRNKGNFPGRFSGRQFSNSRSEMNVSTLELGDSALYLCASSRGLVATNEKLFFGSGTQLSVL.

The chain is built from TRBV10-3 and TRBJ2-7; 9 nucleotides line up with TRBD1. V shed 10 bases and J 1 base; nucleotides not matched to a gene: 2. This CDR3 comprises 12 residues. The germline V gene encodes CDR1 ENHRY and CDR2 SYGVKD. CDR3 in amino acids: CATGQGSYEQYF. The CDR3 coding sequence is TGTGCCACAGGACAGGGGTCCTACGAGCAGTACTTC.

CDR3 sequence reads: CASSYTDRFNTEAFF. The CDR3 DNA is TGTGCCAGCAGTTACACAGACCGATTTAACACTGAAGCTTTCTTT. The chain couples TRBV6-5 to TRBJ1-1; D is ambiguous. The CDR3 extends over 15 amino acids. Trimming stripped 2 bases from V and 2 bases from J, with 12 bases between. Germline V gene lookup returns CDR1 MNHEY and CDR2 SVGAGI.

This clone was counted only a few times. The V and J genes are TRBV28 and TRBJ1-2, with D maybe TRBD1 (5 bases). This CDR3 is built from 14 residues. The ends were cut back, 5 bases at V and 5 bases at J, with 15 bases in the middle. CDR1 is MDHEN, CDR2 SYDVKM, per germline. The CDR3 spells CASSAPGLRYGYTF. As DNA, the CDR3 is TGTGCCAGCAGTGCACCGGGACTACGGTATGGCTACACCTTC.

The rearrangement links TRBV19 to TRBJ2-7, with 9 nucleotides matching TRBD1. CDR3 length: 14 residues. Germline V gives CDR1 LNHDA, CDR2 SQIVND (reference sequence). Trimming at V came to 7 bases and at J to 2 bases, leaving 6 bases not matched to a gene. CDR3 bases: TGTGCCAGTAAGAGGGGGACAGGGACCTACGAGCAGTACTTC. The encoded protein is CASKRGTGTYEQYF.

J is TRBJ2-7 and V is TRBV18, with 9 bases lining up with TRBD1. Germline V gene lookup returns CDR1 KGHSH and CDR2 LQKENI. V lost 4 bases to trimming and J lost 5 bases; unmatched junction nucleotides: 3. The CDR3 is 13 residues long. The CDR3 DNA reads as TGTGCCAGCTCACGAGGGACAGGGAACGAGCAGTACTTC. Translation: CASSRGTGNEQYF.

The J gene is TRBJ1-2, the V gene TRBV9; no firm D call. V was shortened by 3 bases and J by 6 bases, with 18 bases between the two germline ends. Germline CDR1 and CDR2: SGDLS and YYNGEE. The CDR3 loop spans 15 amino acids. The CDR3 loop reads CASSGRRGGYDGYTF. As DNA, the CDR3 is TGTGCCAGCAGCGGGAGGCGAGGAGGGTACGATGGCTACACCTTC.

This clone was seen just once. The CDR3 DNA sequence: TGTGCCAGCAGTTCAGGGGTGAGGAATGAAAAACTGTTTTTT. Residues: CASSSGVRNEKLFF. The chain is built from TRBV7-2 and TRBJ1-4, with D possibly matching TRBD1 (6 bases). Germline CDR1 reads SGHTA; CDR2 reads FQGNSA. V lost 6 bases to trimming and J lost 5 bases, with 13 bases between them. The CDR3 runs 14 residues.

The CDR3 loop reads CARKKDIIYEQYV. Here the CDR3 DNA reads TGTGCCAGGAAGAAGGACATAATCTACGAGCAGTACGTC. This chain uses TRBV27 with TRBJ2-7; weak D call: TRBD1 (5 bases). Germline lookup yields CDR1 MNHEY and CDR2 SMNVEV (reference sequence). The CDR3 loop spans 13 amino acids. Trimming removed 9 bases at V and 3 bases at J, with 15 bases between.

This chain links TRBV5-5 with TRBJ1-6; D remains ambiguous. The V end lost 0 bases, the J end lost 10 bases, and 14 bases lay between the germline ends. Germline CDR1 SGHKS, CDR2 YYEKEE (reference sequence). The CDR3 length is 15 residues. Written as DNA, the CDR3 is TGTGCCAGCAGCTTGGCTGGGCAAATGGTATCACCCCTCCACTTT. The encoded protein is CASSLAGQMVSPLHF.

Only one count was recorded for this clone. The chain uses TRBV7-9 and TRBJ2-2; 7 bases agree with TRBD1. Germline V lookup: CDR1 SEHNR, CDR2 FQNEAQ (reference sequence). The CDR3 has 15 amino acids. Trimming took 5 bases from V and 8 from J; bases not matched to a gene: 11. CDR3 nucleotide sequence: TGTGCCAGCAGCGCCCGGACAGGTGGGGCTGGGGAGCTGTTTTTT. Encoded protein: CASSARTGGAGELFF. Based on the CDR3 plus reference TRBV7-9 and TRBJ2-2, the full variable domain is DTGVSQNPRHKITKRGQNVTFRCDPISEHNRLYWYRQTLGQGPEFLTYFQNEAQLEKSRLLSDRFSAERPKGSFSTLEIQRTEQGDSAMYLCASSARTGGAGELFFGEGSRLTVL.

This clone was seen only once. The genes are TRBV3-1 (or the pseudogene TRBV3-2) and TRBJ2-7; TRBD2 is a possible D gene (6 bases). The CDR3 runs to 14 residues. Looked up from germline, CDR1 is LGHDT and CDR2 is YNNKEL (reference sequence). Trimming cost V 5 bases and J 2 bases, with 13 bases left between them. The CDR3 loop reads CASSARGFPYEQYV. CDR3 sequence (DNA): TGTGCCAGCAGCGCACGGGGGTTTCCCTACGAGCAGTACGTC.

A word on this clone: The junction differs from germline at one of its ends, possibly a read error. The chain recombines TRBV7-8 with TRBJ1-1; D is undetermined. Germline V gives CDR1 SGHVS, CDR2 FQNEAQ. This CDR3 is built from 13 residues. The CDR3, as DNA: TGTGCCAGCAGCTTAACAGAGAACGCTGAAGCTTTCTTT. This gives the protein CASSLTENAEAFF.

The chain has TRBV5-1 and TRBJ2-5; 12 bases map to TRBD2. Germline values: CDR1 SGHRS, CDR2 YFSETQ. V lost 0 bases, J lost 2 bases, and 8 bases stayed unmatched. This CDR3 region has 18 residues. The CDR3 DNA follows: TGCGCCAGCAGCTTGGGACTAGCGGGGGCCTTGGGGCAAGAGACCCAGTACTTC. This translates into CASSLGLAGALGQETQYF. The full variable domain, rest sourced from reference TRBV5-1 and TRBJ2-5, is KAGVTQTPRYLIKTRGQQVTLSCSPISGHRSVSWYQQTPGQGLQFLFEYFSETQRNKGNFPGRFSGRQFSNSRSEMNVSTLELGDSALYLCASSLGLAGALGQETQYFGPGTRLLVL.

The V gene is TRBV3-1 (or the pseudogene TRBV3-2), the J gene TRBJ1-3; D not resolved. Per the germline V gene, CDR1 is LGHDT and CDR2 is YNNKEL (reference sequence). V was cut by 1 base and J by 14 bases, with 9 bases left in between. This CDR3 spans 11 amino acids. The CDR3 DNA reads TGTGCCAGCAGCCAAGGGTTTCAGGTATATTTT. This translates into CASSQGFQVYF.

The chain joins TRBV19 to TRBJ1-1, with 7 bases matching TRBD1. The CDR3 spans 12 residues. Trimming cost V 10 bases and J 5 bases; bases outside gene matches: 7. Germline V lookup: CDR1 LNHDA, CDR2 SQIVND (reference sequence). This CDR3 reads CATTRGRTEAFF. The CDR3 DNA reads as TGTGCCACAACTAGGGGGCGAACTGAAGCTTTCTTT.

The CDR3 sequence is CASSPNRQTYNEQFF. CDR3 bases: TGTGCCAGCAGCCCTAATAGACAGACCTACAATGAGCAGTTCTTC. This chain joins TRBV3-1 (or the pseudogene TRBV3-2) and TRBJ2-1, with a weak D call TRBD1 (5 bases). Per the germline V gene, CDR1 is LGHDT and CDR2 is YNNKEL (reference sequence). The V gene lost 4 bases and the J gene lost 2 bases, with 12 bases spanning the gap. The CDR3 is 15 residues long.

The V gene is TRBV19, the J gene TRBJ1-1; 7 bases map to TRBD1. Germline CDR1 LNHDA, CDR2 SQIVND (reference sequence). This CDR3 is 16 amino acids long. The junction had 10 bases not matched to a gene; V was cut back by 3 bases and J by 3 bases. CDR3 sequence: CASSMIHQGVDTEAFF. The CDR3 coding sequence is TGTGCCAGTAGTATGATACATCAGGGGGTAGACACTGAAGCTTTCTTT.

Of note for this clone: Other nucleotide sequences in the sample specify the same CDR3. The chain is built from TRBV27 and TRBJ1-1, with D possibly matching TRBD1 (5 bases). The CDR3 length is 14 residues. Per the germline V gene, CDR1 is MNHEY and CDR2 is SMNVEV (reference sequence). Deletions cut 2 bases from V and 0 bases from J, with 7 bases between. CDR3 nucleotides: TGTGCCAGCAGTTTAGACAGATTGAACACTGAAGCTTTCTTT. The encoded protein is CASSLDRLNTEAFF.